This TCR beta chain is from a study of blood T cell repertoires in COVID-19. V trimming: 7 bases; J trimming: 1 base; junction bases outside the gene matches: 0. This CDR3 region has 13 residues. CDR1 is KGHDR, CDR2 SFDVKD, per germline. The study drew participants aged about 18 to 95 years from under 30 US areas. Two negative PCRs, clearance, or symptom resolution had been documented for recovered Cohort 3 donors. About this clone: Other DNA sequences within the sample encode an identical CDR3.

Method: immunoSEQ multiplex PCR; TCRdb's copy keeps in-frame clones and lacks some. The sample holds roughly 370,000 clones, 85% to 90% seen once. This sequence was found in a woman aged 45-65 years who had recovered from COVID-19. Sequences were obtained from PBMCs or T cells enriched from blood (not recorded which). This chain uses TRBV24-1 with TRBJ2-3; TRBD2 matches 8 bases. The CDR3 loop is CATRTSGTDTQYF. In DNA form, the CDR3 reads TGTGCCACCAGGACTAGCGGCACAGATACGCAGTATTTT.